This T cell receptor beta chain was recovered during a study of T cell responses to AZD1222 COVID-19 vaccine. The CDR3 runs to 15 residues. Germline-derived CDR1 and CDR2 are SGHRS and YFSETQ. The V end lost 0 bases, the J end lost 3 bases, and 13 bases lay between the germline ends. Whole-study findings and limits: Seropositive status at baseline applied to only a handful of AZD1222 recipients. White British donors predominated, females outnumbered males, and clonal diversity was possibly underestimated. Sampling captured repertoires only after the peak T cell response.

As regards this clone: Its antigen is undetermined.

The method was immunoSEQ multiplex PCR; TCRdb's version includes in-frame clones alone and lacks a portion of them. This sample has 110,000 or so clones, with roughly 90% found just once. The sample in question was peripheral blood, obtained 28 days after the second dose of the MenACWY control vaccine. The rearrangement joins TRBV5-1 to TRBJ2-7; maybe TRBD2 (5 bases). The TCR originated in an adult who received the MenACWY meningococcal vaccine as a control. The CDR3 coding sequence is TGCGCCAGCAGCTTGGGTCGGGGAGAGGGCTACGAGCAGTACTTC. Translating it yields CASSLGRGEGYEQYF.